The 8 T cell receptor beta chains below come from one sample, sequenced in a study of blood T cell repertoires in COVID-19. Sequencing was performed with immunoSEQ multiplex PCR; in TCRdb, only in-frame clones are kept and a portion is missing. This table has some 190,000 clones, about 80% appearing once. The sample consisted of PBMCs or T cells enriched from blood (not recorded which). The receptors come from a man between 60 and 75 years old who had been exposed to COVID-19.

Here the CDR3 DNA reads TGTGCCAGCAGTCCCGGGACTAGCGACGGAGAGACCCAGTACTTC. Its translation is CASSPGTSDGETQYF. V gene TRBV5-4 combines with J gene TRBJ2-5; 10 nucleotides line up with TRBD2. V gave up 5 bases and J gave up 4 bases; unmatched junction bases: 8. The CDR3 runs 15 residues. Germline lookup yields CDR1 SGHNT and CDR2 YYREEE (reference sequence).

CDR3 loop: CATSDYPGQEVDGYTF. The CDR3 DNA follows: TGTGCCACCAGTGACTACCCCGGACAGGAGGTAGATGGCTACACCTTC. The V gene is TRBV24-1, the J gene TRBJ1-2, with TRBD1 matching 7 bases. Unmatched junction bases numbered 13, after V lost 4 bases and J lost 6 bases. The CDR3 is 16 amino acids. Germline CDR1 reads KGHDR; CDR2 reads SFDVKD.

The rearrangement uses TRBV20-1 and TRBJ1-2, with D hard to call. Between the trimmed V and J ends, which lost 3 bases and 3 bases, there was a span of 14 bases. This CDR3 is built from 14 residues. Germline lookup yields CDR1 DFQATT and CDR2 SNEGSKA (reference sequence). CDR3 nucleotides: TGCAGTGCTAGTCTGCCCACGAGGGACTATGGCTACACCTTC. This gives the protein CSASLPTRDYGYTF.

This clone has only one observation. CDR3 DNA sequence: TGTGCCAGCAGCTTAGGGGGGGTAGCCAACTACGAGCAGTACTTC. Amino acid sequence: CASSLGGVANYEQYF. The chain carries TRBV7-9 and TRBJ2-7, with a weak D call TRBD2 (6 bases). The CDR3 covers 15 residues. Germline CDR1 SEHNR, CDR2 FQNEAQ (reference sequence). V lost 1 base, J lost 3 bases, and 13 bases lay in between.

This clone was picked up one time. This chain joins TRBV5-4 and TRBJ2-1; tentative D call: TRBD2 (6 bases). CDR1 is SGHNT and CDR2 is YYREEE in the germline V gene (reference sequence). The CDR3 contains 15 residues. Between the trimmed V and J ends, which lost 3 bases and 6 bases, there was a span of 16 bases. The chain's CDR3 is CASSSGLLASNEQFF. CDR3 in DNA: TGTGCCAGCAGCTCGGGACTTTTGGCCTCCAATGAGCAGTTCTTC.

The J gene is TRBJ1-1, the V gene TRBV9, with D possibly being TRBD1 (5 bases). This CDR3 is 15 amino acids long. From germline, CDR1 is SGDLS and CDR2 YYNGEE. The V and J ends lost 0 bases and 1 base respectively, with 10 bases between them. Here the CDR3 reads CASSVGLDKNTEAFF. The CDR3, as DNA: TGTGCCAGCAGCGTAGGGTTGGACAAGAACACTGAAGCTTTCTTT. The full variable domain, its missing parts supplied by reference TRBV9 and TRBJ1-1, is DSGVTQTPKHLITATGQRVTLRCSPRSGDLSVYWYQQSLDQGLQFLIQYYNGEERAKGNILERFSAQQFPDLHSELNLSSLELGDSALYFCASSVGLDKNTEAFFGQGTRLTVV.

As concerns this clone: Additional DNA sequences in this sample encode the identical CDR3. The chain recombines TRBV7-8 with TRBJ2-1, with 10 bases aligning to TRBD2. From germline, CDR1 is SGHVS and CDR2 FQNEAQ. Germline trimming cut 1 base from V and 4 bases from J; bases unmatched to any gene: 4. The CDR3 runs 16 residues. The CDR3 sequence is CASSLGASGGYNEQFF. DNA of the CDR3: TGTGCCAGCAGCTTAGGGGCTAGCGGGGGTTACAATGAGCAGTTCTTC.

The V gene is TRBV10-2, the J gene TRBJ2-7; TRBD2 might be the D (6 bases). Looked up from germline, CDR1 is WSHSY and CDR2 is SAAADI. The CDR3 has 15 residues. Trimming removed 0 bases at V and 4 bases at J, with 13 bases between. The DNA of the CDR3 is TGCGCCAGCAGTGAGTCAGGAGCGGGTTGGTACGAGCAGTACTTC. This gives the protein CASSESGAGWYEQYF.